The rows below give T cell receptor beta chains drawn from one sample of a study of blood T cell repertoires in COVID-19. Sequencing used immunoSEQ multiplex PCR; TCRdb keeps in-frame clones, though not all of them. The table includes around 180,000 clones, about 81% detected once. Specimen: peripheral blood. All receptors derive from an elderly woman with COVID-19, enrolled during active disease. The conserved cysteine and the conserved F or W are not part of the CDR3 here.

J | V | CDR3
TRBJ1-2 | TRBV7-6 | ASSPRQGVGYT
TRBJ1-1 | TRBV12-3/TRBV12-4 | ASSRTGVEAF
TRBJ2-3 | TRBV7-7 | ASSRGTSGGTDTQY
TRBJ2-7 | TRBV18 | ASSPAGAYEQY
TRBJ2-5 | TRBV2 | ASRPNSGATQY
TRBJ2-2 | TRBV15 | ATSRDRGQGLLLNTGELF
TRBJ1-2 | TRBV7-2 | ASSSGQPRNYGYT
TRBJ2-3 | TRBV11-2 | ASSLIARTDTQY
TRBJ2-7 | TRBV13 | ASSETLSSYEQY
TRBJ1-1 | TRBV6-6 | ASSYSSGGGPAEAF
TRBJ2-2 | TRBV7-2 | ASSRLEGGHGELF
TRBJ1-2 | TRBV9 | ASSVEGTGSNGYT
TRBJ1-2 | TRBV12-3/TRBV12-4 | ASTFYRGDGYT
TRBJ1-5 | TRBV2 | ASHTGVDSNQPQH
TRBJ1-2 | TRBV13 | ASTEGGPGYT
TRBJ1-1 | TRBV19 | ASSPTLVNTEAF
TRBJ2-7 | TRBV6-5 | ASSVLAPYEQY
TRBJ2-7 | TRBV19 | ASSITGGSYEQY
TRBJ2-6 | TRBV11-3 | ASSLGWGAGANVLT
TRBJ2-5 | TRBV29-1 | SVGQGALQETQY
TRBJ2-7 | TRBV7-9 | ASSLGQGVFYEQY
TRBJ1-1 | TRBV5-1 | ASSLGQGGGTEAF
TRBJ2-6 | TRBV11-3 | ASSLRGSFSGANVLT
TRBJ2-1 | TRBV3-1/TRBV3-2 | ASSPTSGRADEQF
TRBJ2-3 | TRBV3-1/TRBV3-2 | ASSPGLAASTDTQY
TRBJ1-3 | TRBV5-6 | ASSLVGTGSGNTIY
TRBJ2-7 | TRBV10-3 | AISKQESYEQY
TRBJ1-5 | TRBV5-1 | ASSLVRGQPQH
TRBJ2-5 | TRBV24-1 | ATSDPGDWETQY
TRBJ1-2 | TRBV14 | ASSLREGNYGYT
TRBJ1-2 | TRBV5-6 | ASSLGRHSSFYGYT
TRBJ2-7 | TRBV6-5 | ASRNRGTSYEQY
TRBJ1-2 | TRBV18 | ASSPPVVRVARGYT
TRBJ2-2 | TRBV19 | ASSAGTGRTGELF
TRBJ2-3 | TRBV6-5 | ASSYTSGAADTQY
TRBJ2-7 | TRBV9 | ASSIPRGRACDEQY
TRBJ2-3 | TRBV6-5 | ASQRGSSTDTQY
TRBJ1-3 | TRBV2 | ASSESPLFRSGNTIY
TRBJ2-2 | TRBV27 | ASLRLAGTGELF
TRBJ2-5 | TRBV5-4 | ASSWAGGALETQY
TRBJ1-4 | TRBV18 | ASSPPDRNEKLF
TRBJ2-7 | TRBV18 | ASSKTRDSYEQY
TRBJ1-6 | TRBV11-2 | ASSLPSSPLH
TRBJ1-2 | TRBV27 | ASTTSGYGYT
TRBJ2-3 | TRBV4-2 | ASSQERTSPNTDTQY
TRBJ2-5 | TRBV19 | ASTKGEDRVGKTQY
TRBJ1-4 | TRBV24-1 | ATSDSGATNEKLF
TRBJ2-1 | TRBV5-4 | ASSGEGSPYNEQF
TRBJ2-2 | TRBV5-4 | ASSSAGLAGTGELF
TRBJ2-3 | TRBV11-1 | ASSPQGSTDTQY
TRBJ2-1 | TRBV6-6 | ASRRLAGVSEQF
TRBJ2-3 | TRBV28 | ASSFGAGVADTQY
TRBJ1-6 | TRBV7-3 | ASSVVLGSANSPLH
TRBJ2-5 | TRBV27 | ASSRGLAGAQETQY